This is a list of T cell receptor beta chains from one sample in a study of cytomegalovirus exposure and HLA in healthy donors. The repertoire was sequenced with immunoSEQ multiplex PCR; TCRdb's copy has only in-frame clones and lacks some. There are about 300,000 clones in the sample; roughly 85% occur only once, and almost 4% lies in the top ten. Source material: PBMCs. The receptors stem from a man in his forties in good health and CMV-seropositive. CDR3s include the opening cysteine and the closing phenylalanine or tryptophan. A D gene is named only where the DNA matches it firmly. Rows give clone size only sometimes, using once, few, many, or a class for an expanded clone.

- | - | TRBJ1-4 | TRBV7-9 | TGTGCCAGCAGCTTATCCCACCAGGATGAAAAACTGTTTTTT | CASSLSHQDEKLFF
TRBD1 | - | TRBJ1-4 | TRBV6-6 | TGTGCCAGCAGTGACGCCGGGACAGGGGGTGAAAAACTGTTTTTT | CASSDAGTGGEKLFF
- | - | TRBJ2-2 | TRBV5-1 | TGCGCCAGCAGCCCTCTGGGAGGTGGTAACACCGGGGAGCTGTTTTTT | CASSPLGGGNTGELFF
TRBD2 | - | TRBJ2-1 | TRBV7-9 | TGTGCCAGCAGCGAGCGGGGACCCCTCTACAATGAGCAGTTCTTC | CASSERGPLYNEQFF
TRBD2 | - | TRBJ2-1 | TRBV27 | TGTGCCAGCAGTTGGGGACTAGCCGGGTGGGTGAGCGAGCAGTTCTTC | CASSWGLAGWVSEQFF
- | - | TRBJ2-7 | TRBV9 | TGTGCCAGCAGCGCCTCCTCACAGGGTACTTCCAACGAGCAGTACTTC | CASSASSQGTSNEQYF
- | once | TRBJ1-5 | TRBV30 | TGTGCCTGGAGTCAGGGCGGTTACAATCAGCCCCAGCATTTT | CAWSQGGYNQPQHF
- | - | TRBJ1-2 | TRBV27 | TGTGCCAGCAGTCGGGGGTCCCATGACTATGGCTACACCTTC | CASSRGSHDYGYTF
TRBD2 | once | TRBJ2-1 | TRBV7-9 | TGTGCCAGCAGCCAGGGACTAGCGGGAGTAAATGAGCAGTTCTTC | CASSQGLAGVNEQFF
TRBD1 | - | TRBJ1-2 | TRBV5-6 | TGTGCCAGCAGCCGAACAGGGGGTTATGGCTACACCTTC | CASSRTGGYGYTF
- | once | TRBJ1-6 | TRBV27 | TGTGCCAGCAGCCATCCGGCGGGGAGCTCCTATAATTCACCCCTCCACTTT | CASSHPAGSSYNSPLHF
TRBD2 | once | TRBJ2-7 | TRBV10-3 | TGTGCCATCAGTGGGGGACTAGCGGCCTACGAGCAGTACTTC | CAISGGLAAYEQYF
- | - | TRBJ2-3 | TRBV5-1 | TGCGCCAGCAGCTTGGCGGACAGATTAACAGATACGCAGTATTTT | CASSLADRLTDTQYF
TRBD1 | - | TRBJ2-5 | TRBV19 | TGTGCCAGCCGGGACAGGGGCCAAGAGACCCAGTACTTC | CASRDRGQETQYF
- | - | TRBJ1-2 | TRBV6-5 | TGTGCCAGCAGAGAGAACCCTGCCTATGGCTACACCTTC | CASRENPAYGYTF
- | - | TRBJ1-5 | TRBV28 | TGTGCCATTCACCGCAGGGCAACCCATAGCAATCAGCCCCAGCATTTT | CAIHRRATHSNQPQHF
- | once | TRBJ2-7 | TRBV29-1 | TGCAGCGTCCCGACCCAGGGGGGAGAGCAGTACTTC | CSVPTQGGEQYF
- | - | TRBJ2-3 | TRBV5-6 | TGTGCCAGCAGCTTAGGCAGGGGGGCAGATACGCAGTATTTT | CASSLGRGADTQYF
TRBD2 | - | TRBJ2-7 | TRBV9 | TGTGCCAGCAGCGAGGGGGGACTAGCGGGACACTACGAGCAGTACTTC | CASSEGGLAGHYEQYF
- | once | TRBJ2-7 | TRBV4-1 | TGCGCCAGCAGCCCCACTACCCGCTACGAGCAGTACTTC | CASSPTTRYEQYF
- | once | TRBJ2-3 | TRBV30 | TGTGCCTGGAGTGCTAGCGGCACAGATACGCAGTATTTT | CAWSASGTDTQYF
- | - | TRBJ2-3 | TRBV5-1 | TGCGCCAGCAGGAGCGAGATCCACCCAGATACGCAGTATTTT | CASRSEIHPDTQYF
- | - | TRBJ2-7 | TRBV7-9 | TGTTCCAGCAGCGGGTTCAGACAAGGGGTCTCCTACGAGCAGTACTTC | CSSSGFRQGVSYEQYF
TRBD1 | - | TRBJ1-1 | TRBV18 | TGTGCCAGCTCACCGTCGGGACAGTACACTGAAGCTTTCTTT | CASSPSGQYTEAFF
- | - | TRBJ2-7 | TRBV6-4 | TGTGCCAGCAGTGCCACTTGGACCCAGGGGTACGAGCAGTACTTC | CASSATWTQGYEQYF
- | - | TRBJ1-6 | TRBV6-1 | TGTGCCAGCAGTGAATACAGGGTTAATTCACCCCTCCACTTT | CASSEYRVNSPLHF
- | - | TRBJ1-1 | TRBV30 | TGTGCCTGGAGTGTACGGCGGGGGGGGAACACTGAAGCTTTCTTT | CAWSVRRGGNTEAFF
- | - | TRBJ2-7 | TRBV7-9 | TGTGCCAGCAGCCGCCCCCAGACGGGGACCTACGAGCAGTACTTC | CASSRPQTGTYEQYF
TRBD2 | - | TRBJ2-7 | TRBV6-5 | TGTGCCAGCAGTTTGACTAGCGGCCCTGCCTCCTACGAGCAGTACTTC | CASSLTSGPASYEQYF
TRBD2 | - | TRBJ2-5 | TRBV5-4 | TGTGCCAGCAGCCCTCGGGCCGGGGGGCTAGCGGGGAAAGAGACCCAGTACTTC | CASSPRAGGLAGKETQYF
- | - | TRBJ2-5 | TRBV18 | TGTGCCAGCTCACCACGGGAGGAGACCCAGTACTTC | CASSPREETQYF
- | - | TRBJ1-1 | TRBV15 | TGTGCCACCAGCAGAGATAACAGGGTGAACACTGAAGCTTTCTTT | CATSRDNRVNTEAFF
TRBD2 | - | TRBJ2-3 | TRBV4-2 | TGTGCCAGCAGCTTGGGACTAGCGGCGCAAGGGAGGTCCCAGTATTTT | CASSLGLAAQGRSQYF
- | - | TRBJ2-5 | TRBV4-1 | TGCGCCAGCAGCCAAGATCCTAAGAAGACCCAGTACTTC | CASSQDPKKTQYF
- | - | TRBJ2-5 | TRBV9 | TGTGCCAGCAGCGTACAGGGGTCTTGGGAGACCCAGTACTTC | CASSVQGSWETQYF
TRBD2 | - | TRBJ2-7 | TRBV5-1 | TGCGCCAGCAGCCCGGGACTAGCGGCGTCCTACGAGCAGTACTTC | CASSPGLAASYEQYF
- | - | TRBJ2-3 | TRBV7-6 | TGTGCCAGCAGCTTAAGGCAGGGGACAGATACGCAGTATTTT | CASSLRQGTDTQYF